This record looks at one TCR beta chain sequence and its context. This clonotype showed up many times. The antigen it recognizes is unknown. Base qualities are missing; no much larger clone stands one base away. This sample was included in a study of neurological immune-mediated disorders (dated by TCRdb to the late 2010s). Some background on the complete study: Of the approximately 35 multiple sclerosis patients, some 30 had relapsing-remitting MS and 3 had secondary progressive MS. Peripheral blood TCR-beta repertoires from patients with HTLV-I-associated myelopathy (HAM/TSP), patients with multiple sclerosis, and healthy controls were compared in the study using UMI-based sequencing. The approximately 110 TCR-beta libraries covered PBMC samples along with longitudinal samples, technical triplicates, and paired sorted CD4+ and CD8+ T-cell subsets. The cohort comprised around 70 subjects: some 15 HAM/TSP patients, 35 or so multiple sclerosis patients and around 20 healthy controls.

To synthesize cDNA, template-switch 5'RACE was performed with a primer carrying a 10-nucleotide random unique molecular identifier so that each TCR transcript was tagged. Every sequencing run yielded over 180 million TCR-beta sequences covering 15-18 subjects. Total RNA was extracted with the RNeasy kit. The KAPA Real-time Library Amplification kit was used to amplify TCR-beta VDJ regions with primers targeting the TCR constant region and the 5'RACE anchor. A first PCR added sample indexes and Illumina adaptors, after which a second PCR increased the library yield. The roughly 650 bp TCR product was size-selected on a 2% E-gel SizeSelection system after Ampure bead purification. Library quality was checked on a Bioanalyzer, concentration was measured with Qubit, and libraries were quantified with the Kapa Library Quantification kit before pooling. Libraries were sequenced paired-end 2 x 150 bp on an Illumina HiSeq 2500. To increase sequence diversity, roughly 24-32% phiX was spiked into each library pool. The study's own analysis went as follows. The UMI-based MiGEC pipeline processed quality-filtered reads and removed over 85% of raw TCR sequences during error correction. IMGT germline references were used for alignment of VDJ genes, and clonotypes were defined by a unique CDR3 amino acid sequence together with V-J genes. Clonal expansion, Shannon diversity and CDR3 relatedness were evaluated with VDJtools (CalcPairwiseDistances, ClusterSamples), while phylogenetic trees were built in CLCbio workbench. Expanded clones were defined as having at least 8 unique UMIs, based on coefficient-of-variation modelling across technical triplicates. TCRdb trimmed public reads at Q25 via fastp, called clones via MiXCR and kept in-frame beta chains. Here each entry gathers all rows of one CDR3 protein and keeps the most common genes and DNA. The V and J calls follow TCRdb's processing rather than the paper's. The sample table lists 70,000 or so distinct CDR3 sequences, around 5.2% of them with a count of one. The leading ten clones occupy roughly 2.8% of the sample.

The paper's findings and limits, for the study overall: No association of the MS cluster with clinical or MRI features was observed, and the need for larger cohorts was stated by the authors. In a phylogenetic analysis, the repertoires of 18 out of 34 MS patients fell into a single cluster of related CDR3 sequences, pointing to a possible signature at the repertoire level. No identical CDR3 amino acid sequences were found to be shared among expanded clones across subjects, suggesting that TCR-beta repertoires were private in all groups. TCR clonal expansion was highest in HAM/TSP patients and lowest in MS patients, with MS patients falling below even healthy controls.

Including cysteine and phenylalanine, the CDR3 has 15 amino acids. CDR3 DNA only is kept here, 45 bases in frame from base 1. Trimming removed 5 bases from V and 2 bases from J, leaving 12 bases between the germline ends. Libraries from unsorted PBMCs were made from 2 million PBMCs kept in RNAlater at -80 degrees C until RNA extraction. Multiple sclerosis patients were enrolled in a US clinical protocol evaluating disease progression by magnetic resonance imaging. PBMCs were separated from peripheral blood using Ficoll-Hypaque density gradient centrifugation and then cryopreserved in liquid nitrogen.

The sequence links TRBV12-3 or TRBV12-4 to TRBJ2-2; a tentative D match to TRBD2 spans 6 bases. Sequencing was done on a sample of PBMCs. This TCR came from a woman aged 30 to 39 with multiple sclerosis. The DNA sequence reads TGTGCCAGCAGTCCTAGGGACTTTAACACCGGGGAGCTGTTTTTT. Its protein reads: CASSPRDFNTGELFF.